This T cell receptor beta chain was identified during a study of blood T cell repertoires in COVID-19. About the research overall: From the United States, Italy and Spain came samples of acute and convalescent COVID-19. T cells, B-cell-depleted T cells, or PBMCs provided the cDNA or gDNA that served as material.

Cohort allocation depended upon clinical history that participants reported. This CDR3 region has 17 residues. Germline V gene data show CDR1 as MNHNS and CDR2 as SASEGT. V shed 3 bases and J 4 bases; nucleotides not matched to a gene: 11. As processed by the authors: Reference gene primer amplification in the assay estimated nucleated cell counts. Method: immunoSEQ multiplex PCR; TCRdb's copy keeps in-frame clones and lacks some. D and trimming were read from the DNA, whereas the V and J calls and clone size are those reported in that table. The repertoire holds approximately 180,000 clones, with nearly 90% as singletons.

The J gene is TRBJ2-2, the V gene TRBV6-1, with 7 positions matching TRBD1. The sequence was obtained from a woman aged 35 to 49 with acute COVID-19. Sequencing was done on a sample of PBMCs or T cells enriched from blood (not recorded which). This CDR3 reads CASSERQGAFGTGELFF. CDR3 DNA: TGTGCCAGCAGTGAGAGACAGGGAGCCTTTGGCACCGGGGAGCTGTTTTTT.